The T cell receptor (beta chain) under discussion was sequenced for a study of STAT5B mutations in CD4+ large granular lymphocyte leukemia. Study conclusions and caveats: Higher CD4+ than CD8+ T-LGLL clonality might reflect small sample size. Compared with healthy controls (2/35), patient top clones favored TRBV06 (8/27). Patient CD4-sorted repertoires stayed more clonal than healthy ones after leukemic-clone removal.

To note about this clone: Its antigen remains unidentified.

Germline V gene lookup returns CDR1 SQVTM and CDR2 ANQGSEA. Trimming shortened V by 2 bases and J by 8 bases, and 17 bases separated the two germline ends. The length of the CDR3 is 14 residues. The assay was run at survey level. Profiling relied on immunoSEQ multiplex PCR, and the TCRdb table lists in-frame clones only, not all of them. This sample has around 48,000 clones, with approximately 70% found just once. The source of this sequence is a human donor in good health. Sequencing used CD4+ T cells from blood buffy coats. This sequence joins TRBV29-1 and TRBJ2-3, with D perhaps given as TRBD1 or TRBD2 (5 bases each). CDR3 amino acids: CSVESSSGGGTQYF. The CDR3 DNA sequence: TGCAGCGTTGAAAGTTCTTCGGGTGGGGGTACGCAGTATTTT.